A selection of T cell receptor beta chains follows, all from one sample in a study of PD-L1 blockade in urothelial cancer. Data came from immunoSEQ multiplex PCR; TCRdb stores just in-frame clones and leaves some out. The table shows 30,000 to 40,000 clones, with over 75% occurring only once. Sequenced material: PBMCs, taken around atezolizumab (anti-PD-L1) treatment. The receptors stem from a man in his 70s with urothelial cancer. Each CDR3 is given with its conserved first and last residue. D genes are given only for firm matches. Expanded clones get a size class; other rows say once, few or many, or leave the size out.

CDR3: CASRLSGYGYTF
DNA: TGTGCCAGCAGGCTCTCGGGCTATGGCTACACCTTC
J: TRBJ1-2
D: NA
length: 12
size: once
V: TRBV2

CDR3: CASRQGGGVSYEQYF
DNA: TGTGCCAGCCGACAGGGGGGAGGAGTCTCCTACGAGCAGTACTTC
J: TRBJ2-7
D: TRBD1
length: 15
size: few
V: TRBV18

CDR3: CASSFSQGVGQPQHF
DNA: TGTGCCAGCAGTTTTAGTCAGGGGGTCGGTCAGCCCCAGCATTTT
J: TRBJ1-5
D: TRBD1
length: 15
size: NA
V: TRBV28

CDR3: CASSSAGEAMTQYF
DNA: TGTGCCAGCAGCTCAGCGGGCGAGGCAATGACGCAGTATTTT
J: TRBJ2-3
D: NA
length: 14
size: NA
V: TRBV7-3

CDR3: CASSFPSAGNTIYF
DNA: TGTGCCAGCAGTTTTCCGTCGGCTGGAAACACCATATATTTT
J: TRBJ1-3
D: NA
length: 14
size: NA
V: TRBV28

CDR3: CSVEEVQVATDTQYF
DNA: TGCAGCGTTGAAGAGGTACAGGTCGCCACAGATACGCAGTATTTT
J: TRBJ2-3
D: NA
length: 15
size: once
V: TRBV29-1

CDR3: CASTQGLNTEAFF
DNA: TGTGCCAGTACACAGGGATTGAACACTGAAGCTTTCTTT
J: TRBJ1-1
D: NA
length: 13
size: NA
V: TRBV6-1

CDR3: CAIRALPGTSGSGAGELFF
DNA: TGTGCCATCAGGGCTTTGCCCGGGACTAGCGGGAGCGGGGCCGGGGAGCTGTTTTTT
J: TRBJ2-2
D: TRBD2
length: 19
size: NA
V: TRBV10-3

CDR3: CSVQGTGAGQPQHF
DNA: TGCAGCGTTCAGGGGACAGGGGCCGGCCAGCCCCAGCATTTT
J: TRBJ1-5
D: TRBD1
length: 14
size: NA
V: TRBV29-1

CDR3: CASSADRGLDGYTF
DNA: TGCGCCAGCAGCGCGGACAGGGGGCTTGATGGCTACACCTTC
J: TRBJ1-2
D: TRBD1
length: 14
size: NA
V: TRBV5-1

CDR3: CASSLNKRADTQYF
DNA: TGTGCCAGCAGCTTAAATAAGAGGGCAGATACGCAGTATTTT
J: TRBJ2-3
D: NA
length: 14
size: NA
V: TRBV7-3

CDR3: CASSEQTGLAFF
DNA: TGTGCCAGCAGTGAACAGACAGGGTTGGCGTTCTTC
J: TRBJ2-1
D: TRBD1
length: 12
size: NA
V: TRBV28

CDR3: CASSARGKTNEKLFF
DNA: TGTGCCAGCAGTGCCCGCGGAAAGACGAATGAAAAACTGTTTTTT
J: TRBJ1-4
D: NA
length: 15
size: NA
V: TRBV2

CDR3: CASSQGGDEKLFF
DNA: TGCGCCAGCAGCCAAGGGGGGGATGAAAAACTGTTTTTT
J: TRBJ1-4
D: NA
length: 13
size: NA
V: TRBV4-1

CDR3: CASSLGIQGMNTEAFF
DNA: TGCGCCAGCAGCTTGGGGATACAGGGAATGAACACTGAAGCTTTCTTT
J: TRBJ1-1
D: NA
length: 16
size: once
V: TRBV5-1

CDR3: CASSFDSGGRVGELFF
DNA: TGTGCCAGCAGCTTCGATAGCGGGGGTAGGGTCGGGGAGCTGTTTTTT
J: TRBJ2-2
D: TRBD2
length: 16
size: few
V: TRBV5-4

CDR3: CASSREETQYF
DNA: TGTGCCAGTAGTCGGGAAGAGACCCAGTACTTC
J: TRBJ2-5
D: NA
length: 11
size: NA
V: TRBV19

CDR3: CASTGGVGTNEKLFF
DNA: TGTGCCAGTACAGGGGGAGTTGGAACTAATGAAAAACTGTTTTTT
J: TRBJ1-4
D: TRBD1
length: 15
size: NA
V: TRBV19

CDR3: CASSPGESYREQYF
DNA: TGCGCCAGCAGCCCGGGGGAGTCTTACCGCGAGCAGTACTTC
J: TRBJ2-7
D: NA
length: 14
size: NA
V: TRBV5-1

CDR3: CASSLARTSGKDEQFF
DNA: TGTGCCAGCAGCTTGGCCAGGACTAGCGGGAAGGATGAGCAGTTCTTC
J: TRBJ2-1
D: TRBD2
length: 16
size: NA
V: TRBV5-6

CDR3: CASSWTVNQPQHF
DNA: TGTGCCAGTAGTTGGACAGTCAATCAGCCCCAGCATTTT
J: TRBJ1-5
D: NA
length: 13
size: once
V: TRBV19

CDR3: CASSTLRTGGAEQYF
DNA: TGTGCCAGCAGCACCTTAAGGACAGGGGGCGCCGAGCAGTACTTC
J: TRBJ2-7
D: TRBD1
length: 15
size: few
V: TRBV11-1

CDR3: CASSLTESEQFF
DNA: TGTGCCAGCAGCCTCACAGAGAGTGAGCAGTTCTTC
J: TRBJ2-1
D: NA
length: 12
size: NA
V: TRBV27

CDR3: CASSLGGLNTEAFF
DNA: TGCGCCAGCAGCTTGGGCGGGTTGAACACTGAAGCTTTCTTT
J: TRBJ1-1
D: NA
length: 14
size: NA
V: TRBV5-1

CDR3: CASRPLAGGQDTQYF
DNA: TGTGCCAGCAGGCCGCTAGCGGGAGGCCAGGATACGCAGTATTTT
J: TRBJ2-3
D: TRBD2
length: 15
size: NA
V: TRBV7-8

CDR3: CASTSSPDTQYF
DNA: TGCGCCAGCACCTCCTCCCCAGATACGCAGTATTTT
J: TRBJ2-3
D: NA
length: 12
size: NA
V: TRBV5-1

CDR3: CAWSVGVGQDTGELFF
DNA: TGTGCCTGGAGTGTAGGTGTGGGGCAAGACACCGGGGAGCTGTTTTTT
J: TRBJ2-2
D: NA
length: 16
size: few
V: TRBV30

CDR3: CASSQDRASRGYF
DNA: TGCGCCAGCAGTCAAGATAGGGCTTCCCGGGGGTACTTC
J: TRBJ2-4
D: NA
length: 13
size: NA
V: TRBV4-3

CDR3: CASSLSTGGREAFF
DNA: TGTGCCAGCAGCTTGTCCACAGGGGGTCGTGAAGCTTTCTTT
J: TRBJ1-1
D: TRBD1
length: 14
size: NA
V: TRBV5-4

CDR3: CASSLTANTGELFF
DNA: TGTGCCAGCAGCCTGACAGCGAACACCGGGGAGCTGTTTTTT
J: TRBJ2-2
D: NA
length: 14
size: NA
V: TRBV7-9

CDR3: CASSPREGRGTEAFF
DNA: TGTGCCAGCTCACCCCGGGAGGGGCGAGGAACTGAAGCTTTCTTT
J: TRBJ1-1
D: NA
length: 15
size: NA
V: TRBV18

CDR3: CASSASNSGANVLTF
DNA: TGTGCCAGCAGCGCTTCTAACTCTGGGGCCAACGTCCTGACTTTC
J: TRBJ2-6
D: NA
length: 15
size: NA
V: TRBV6-5

CDR3: CASSQEGLTEQFF
DNA: TGTGCCAGCAGCCAAGAGGGACTAACGGAGCAGTTCTTC
J: TRBJ2-1
D: TRBD2
length: 13
size: NA
V: TRBV4-2

CDR3: CASSFVDRGVNTEAFF
DNA: TGTGCCAGCAGTTTCGTGGACAGGGGGGTGAACACTGAAGCTTTCTTT
J: TRBJ1-1
D: TRBD1
length: 16
size: NA
V: TRBV27

CDR3: CASSWDGRKTGELFF
DNA: TGTGCCAGCAGCTGGGACGGGAGAAAGACCGGGGAGCTGTTTTTT
J: TRBJ2-2
D: NA
length: 15
size: NA
V: TRBV5-4

CDR3: CASRSGRAYNEQFF
DNA: TGTGCCAGCAGATCCGGGCGGGCATACAATGAGCAGTTCTTC
J: TRBJ2-1
D: NA
length: 14
size: NA
V: TRBV6-5

CDR3: CASSLRVLLADYNEQFF
DNA: TGTGCCAGCAGTTTACGAGTTTTACTAGCGGACTACAATGAGCAGTTCTTC
J: TRBJ2-1
D: TRBD2
length: 17
size: NA
V: TRBV28

CDR3: CASSHGLAGFEQFF
DNA: TGTGCCAGCAGTCACGGACTAGCGGGCTTTGAGCAGTTCTTC
J: TRBJ2-1
D: TRBD2
length: 14
size: NA
V: TRBV6-6

CDR3: CASSQVREGDGELFF
DNA: TGTGCCAGCAGTCAAGTCCGGGAGGGGGACGGGGAGCTGTTTTTT
J: TRBJ2-2
D: TRBD2
length: 15
size: NA
V: TRBV6-6

CDR3: CASSPLAGGADTQYF
DNA: TGCGCCAGCAGCCCCCTAGCGGGGGGAGCAGATACGCAGTATTTT
J: TRBJ2-3
D: TRBD2
length: 15
size: NA
V: TRBV4-1

CDR3: CASSTGRGASNQPQHF
DNA: TGTGCCAGCAGCACCGGCCGTGGGGCTAGCAATCAGCCCCAGCATTTT
J: TRBJ1-5
D: NA
length: 16
size: NA
V: TRBV7-9

CDR3: CASSYSLAGGSGELFF
DNA: TGTGCCAGCAGTTACTCGCTAGCGGGAGGTTCGGGGGAGCTGTTTTTT
J: TRBJ2-2
D: TRBD2
length: 16
size: NA
V: TRBV6-5

CDR3: CASSLMVYNTEAFF
DNA: TGTGCCAGCAGCTTGATGGTCTACAACACTGAAGCTTTCTTT
J: TRBJ1-1
D: NA
length: 14
size: NA
V: TRBV7-2

CDR3: CASSPGDDYEQYF
DNA: TGTGCCAGCAGCCCGGGGGACGACTACGAGCAGTACTTC
J: TRBJ2-7
D: NA
length: 13
size: NA
V: TRBV11-2

CDR3: CASSWGDANNEQFF
DNA: TGCGCCAGCAGCTGGGGGGACGCAAACAATGAGCAGTTCTTC
J: TRBJ2-1
D: NA
length: 14
size: NA
V: TRBV5-1

CDR3: CASSLGRDSPLHF
DNA: TGTGCCAGCAGCTTAGGGCGGGATTCACCCCTCCACTTT
J: TRBJ1-6
D: NA
length: 13
size: NA
V: TRBV7-9

CDR3: CASSYSTGNYGYTF
DNA: TGTGCCAGCAGCTATTCGACAGGGAACTATGGCTACACCTTC
J: TRBJ1-2
D: TRBD1
length: 14
size: NA
V: TRBV9

CDR3: CASGLAGNNEQFF
DNA: TGTGCCAGTGGACTAGCGGGAAACAATGAGCAGTTCTTC
J: TRBJ2-1
D: TRBD2
length: 13
size: NA
V: TRBV7-3

CDR3: CAWNHEGQGYQPQHF
DNA: TGTGCCTGGAACCATGAGGGACAGGGGTATCAGCCCCAGCATTTT
J: TRBJ1-5
D: TRBD1
length: 15
size: NA
V: TRBV30

CDR3: CASSQFGPHSYEQYF
DNA: TGCGCCAGCAGTCAATTTGGGCCCCACTCCTACGAGCAGTACTTC
J: TRBJ2-7
D: NA
length: 15
size: NA
V: TRBV23-1

CDR3: CASSQQVPNEQFF
DNA: TGCGCCAGCAGCCAACAGGTACCCAATGAGCAGTTCTTC
J: TRBJ2-1
D: NA
length: 13
size: NA
V: TRBV4-3

CDR3: CASSPNDRGSQPQHF
DNA: TGTGCCAGCTCACCAAACGACAGGGGAAGTCAGCCCCAGCATTTT
J: TRBJ1-5
D: TRBD1
length: 15
size: NA
V: TRBV18

CDR3: CAISVAEAGANYGYTF
DNA: TGTGCCATCAGCGTCGCCGAGGCAGGGGCCAACTATGGCTACACCTTC
J: TRBJ1-2
D: NA
length: 16
size: NA
V: TRBV10-3